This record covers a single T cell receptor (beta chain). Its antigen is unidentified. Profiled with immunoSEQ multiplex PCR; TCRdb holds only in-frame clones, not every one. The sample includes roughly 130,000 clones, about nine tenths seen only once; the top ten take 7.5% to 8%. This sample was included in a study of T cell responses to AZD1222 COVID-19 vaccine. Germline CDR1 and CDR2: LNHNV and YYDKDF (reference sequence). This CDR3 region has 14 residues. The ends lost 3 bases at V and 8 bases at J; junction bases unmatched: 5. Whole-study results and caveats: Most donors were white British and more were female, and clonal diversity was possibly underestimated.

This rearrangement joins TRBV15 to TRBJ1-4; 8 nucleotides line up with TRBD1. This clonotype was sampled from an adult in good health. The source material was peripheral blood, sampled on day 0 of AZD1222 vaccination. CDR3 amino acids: CATSRDRAQEKLFF. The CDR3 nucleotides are TGTGCCACCAGCAGGGACAGGGCTCAAGAAAAACTGTTTTTT.